Listed here are 21 T cell receptor beta chains from one sample, sequenced in a study of shared clonotypes between healthy human individuals. Only in-frame clones appear in the TCRdb table, and some are missing; sequencing was by immunoSEQ multiplex PCR. Of about 2 million clones in the sample, 85% to 95% were seen once. Sequencing used naive CD4+ T cells sorted from blood. Subset: CD45RA+ positively selected. These receptors all stem from a man younger than 35 in good health.

The J gene is TRBJ1-2, the V gene TRBV6-5; possibly TRBD1 for D (5 bases). The CDR3 has 14 residues. The V end lost 7 bases, the J end lost 4 bases, and 16 bases lay between the germline ends. Germline assignment: CDR1 MNHEY and CDR2 SVGAGI. CDR3 residues: CASNPSGGAYGYTF. As DNA, the CDR3 is TGTGCCAGCAACCCCTCGGGAGGGGCCTATGGCTACACCTTC.

This chain links TRBV2 with TRBJ1-1, with D perhaps TRBD1 (6 bases). V shed 8 bases and J shed 6 bases, with 13 bases lying between them. Germline V gene sequence: CDR1 SNHLY, CDR2 FYNNEI. There are 12 residues in the CDR3. The DNA of the CDR3 is TGTGCCAGCTACAGGGTTGAGGCTGAAGCTTTCTTT. Translation: CASYRVEAEAFF.

The chain combines TRBV11-2 with TRBJ2-2; 11 nucleotides agree with TRBD2. Germline V gene lookup returns CDR1 SGHAT and CDR2 FQNNGV. The trim removed 4 bases at V and 7 bases at J, leaving 11 bases unmatched. CDR3 length: 17 amino acids. CDR3 in amino acids: CASSSELAGVPGGELFF. CDR3 DNA: TGTGCCAGCAGCTCCGAACTAGCGGGAGTTCCGGGCGGGGAGCTGTTTTTT.

The chain combines TRBV11-2 with TRBJ2-5; 15 bases line up with TRBD2. The CDR3 spans 17 residues. Germline assignment: CDR1 SGHAT and CDR2 FQNNGV. J was trimmed by 0 bases and V by 4 bases; bases with no gene match: 3. Written as DNA, the CDR3 is TGTGCCAGCAGCTCCGGACTAGCGGGAGGGTACCAAGAGACCCAGTACTTC. Amino acids: CASSSGLAGGYQETQYF.

This clone has just a few counts. This sample also contains other DNA sequences that code for the same CDR3. The chain links TRBV6-6 to TRBJ1-1; 7 nucleotides line up with TRBD1. Losses at the gene ends were 2 bases for V and 1 base for J; bases not matched to a gene: 1. This CDR3 region has 14 residues. The germline CDR1 and CDR2 sequences are MNHNY and SVGAGI (reference sequence). This CDR3 reads CASSYGTANTEAFF. DNA for the CDR3: TGTGCCAGCAGTTACGGGACAGCGAACACTGAAGCTTTCTTT.

Comments on this clone: At the DNA level, this CDR3 is encoded by other sequences in the same sample as well. The chain is built from TRBV5-1 and TRBJ1-1; D possibly corresponds to TRBD1 (5 bases). The CDR3 contains 15 residues. V was pared by 0 bases and J by 0 bases, with 9 bases between. The germline CDR1 and CDR2 sequences are SGHRS and YFSETQ. The CDR3 sequence is CASSLAGTVNTEAFF. The CDR3 nucleotides read TGCGCCAGCAGCTTGGCAGGGACGGTGAACACTGAAGCTTTCTTT.

DNA for the CDR3: TGTGCCAGCAGCTCAACAGGCCATTCACCCCTCCACTTT. Translated, it gives CASSSTGHSPLHF. J is TRBJ1-6 and V is TRBV5-5; D might be TRBD1 (5 bases). Germline V gene sequence: CDR1 SGHKS, CDR2 YYEKEE (reference sequence). V lost 3 bases and J 8 bases, leaving 9 bases between the germline ends. CDR3 length equals 13 residues.

J is TRBJ2-5 and V is TRBV11-2, with TRBD1 identical over 7 bases. The J segment lost 5 bases and the V segment lost 5 bases, leaving 8 bases of the junction unmatched. There are 14 residues in the CDR3. The germline CDR1 and CDR2 sequences are SGHAT and FQNNGV. DNA of the CDR3: TGTGCCAGCAGCCTACAGGGGAAGGAGGAGACCCAGTACTTC. Translation gives CASSLQGKEETQYF.

The chain employs TRBV11-2 and TRBJ2-5, with 10 bases that match TRBD1. The CDR3 contains 13 residues. CDR1 is SGHAT and CDR2 is FQNNGV in the germline V gene. V trimming: 5 bases; J trimming: 5 bases; junction bases outside the gene matches: 2. The CDR3 nucleotides read TGTGCCAGCAGCGGACAGGGGGGTGAGACCCAGTACTTC. Amino acid sequence: CASSGQGGETQYF.

This chain connects TRBV5-4 to TRBJ2-2, with a tentative D call TRBD1 (7 bases). The CDR3 is 17 residues long. Per germline, CDR1 SGHNT and CDR2 YYREEE (reference sequence). V dropped 3 bases and J dropped 7 bases, with 22 bases sitting between them. The CDR3: CASSSAQSRQGGGELFF. In DNA form, the CDR3 reads TGTGCCAGCAGCTCCGCTCAGTCCAGACAGGGAGGCGGGGAGCTGTTTTTT.

As DNA, the CDR3 is TGTGCCACCAGCAGAGATCACACAGCTAGGAGTGGAAACACCATATATTTT. Translation gives CATSRDHTARSGNTIYF. The chain has TRBV15 and TRBJ1-3; D unclear. Between the trimmed V and J ends, which lost 0 bases and 3 bases, there was a span of 15 bases. The CDR3 spans 17 residues. Germline-derived CDR1 and CDR2 are LNHNV and YYDKDF (reference sequence). Using reference TRBV15 and TRBJ1-3 for the parts outside the CDR3, the full variable domain is DAMVIQNPRYQVTQFGKPVTLSCSQTLNHNVMYWYQQKSSQAPKLLFHYYDKDFNNEADTPDNFQSRRPNTSFCFLDIRSPGLGDTAMYLCATSRDHTARSGNTIYFGEGSWLTVV.

This sequence joins TRBV9 and TRBJ1-2; TRBD1 agrees at 9 bases. Germline CDR1 reads SGDLS; CDR2 reads YYNGEE. The CDR3 is 15 residues long. V gave up 4 bases and J gave up 5 bases; unmatched junction bases: 9. The CDR3 sequence: CASSTDRGTFYGYTF. The CDR3 DNA follows: TGTGCCAGCAGCACCGACAGGGGGACATTTTATGGCTACACCTTC.

The chain carries TRBV9 and TRBJ2-1; D ambiguous. Trimming left V 1 base short and J 0 bases short, with 8 bases between. This CDR3 comprises 15 residues. The V gene's germline CDR1 is SGDLS and CDR2 YYNGEE. The CDR3 DNA sequence: TGTGCCAGCAGCGTACACTCGAGCTCCTACAATGAGCAGTTCTTC. Encoded protein: CASSVHSSSYNEQFF.

This chain joins TRBV28 and TRBJ1-2, with 9 positions matching TRBD1. CDR3 length: 14 residues. Trimming removed 6 bases from V and 9 bases from J; junction bases left unmatched: 11. Germline V gene data show CDR1 as MDHEN and CDR2 as SYDVKM. The CDR3 nucleotides read TGTGCCAGCAGGCCTACAGGGGGCCTTAGGAGCTACACCTTC. Translating gives CASRPTGGLRSYTF.

The chain uses TRBV10-3 and TRBJ2-7, with 9 positions matching TRBD2. Germline V gene lookup returns CDR1 ENHRY and CDR2 SYGVKD. V lost 0 bases, J lost 0 bases, and 6 bases stayed unmatched. The CDR3 covers 17 residues. CDR3 nucleotides: TGTGCCATCAGTGAGTCTTGGGGCGGGAGGGTCTCCTACGAGCAGTACTTC. Translation gives CAISESWGGRVSYEQYF.

The chain uses TRBV7-8 and TRBJ1-4; D may be TRBD1 (6 bases). The CDR3 consists of 16 residues. Germline V CDR1 and CDR2: SGHVS, FQNEAQ. V shed 0 bases and J shed 8 bases, with 16 bases lying between them. The CDR3, as DNA: TGTGCCAGCAGCTTAGCGCGTTTACAGGGTGGGGAAAAACTGTTTTTT. Amino acid sequence: CASSLARLQGGEKLFF.

CDR3 DNA: TGTGCCAGCAGCCATAAGACTAGCGGGAGGCGGAATGAGCAGTTCTTC. Its protein is CASSHKTSGRRNEQFF. The chain recombines TRBV14 with TRBJ2-1; 13 bases agree with TRBD2. Germline V gene sequence: CDR1 SGHDN, CDR2 FVKESK. The CDR3 has 16 residues. With 3 bases clipped from V and 7 bases from J, the junction kept 6 bases outside the gene matches.

The chain employs TRBV7-9 and TRBJ2-1; the D is unclear. Trimming shortened V by 4 bases and J by 9 bases, and 13 bases separated the two germline ends. The V gene's germline CDR1 is SEHNR and CDR2 FQNEAQ (reference sequence). The CDR3 is made up of 13 amino acids. The CDR3: CASSSTGFSEQFF. The CDR3, as DNA: TGTGCCAGCAGCTCGACCGGGTTCAGTGAGCAGTTCTTC.

The CDR3 sequence is CATSRDRNVSPLHF. CDR3 coding DNA: TGTGCCACCAGCAGAGATAGAAATGTTTCACCCCTCCACTTT. The chain employs TRBV15 and TRBJ1-6; D unclear. The CDR3 length is 14 residues. Germline loops: CDR1 LNHNV, CDR2 YYDKDF (reference sequence). V was shortened by 0 bases and J by 9 bases, with 9 bases between the two germline ends.

The chain carries TRBV21-1 and TRBJ1-2. TRBV21-1 is described as a pseudogene. The CDR3 spans 12 residues. CDR3 in amino acids: CASSKVPYGYTF. The DNA for the CDR3 is TGTGCCAGCAGCAAGGTCCCCTATGGCTACACCTTC.

This clone showed up just once. This same CDR3 is encoded by further DNA sequences in the sample. In DNA form, the CDR3 reads TGCGCCAGCAGCTTGGGAGGGGTAGGTCAGCCCCAGCATTTT. Protein sequence: CASSLGGVGQPQHF. J is TRBJ1-5 and V is TRBV5-1; D might be TRBD1 (5 bases). Trimming took off 0 bases at V and 6 bases at J, with 10 bases between the two ends. CDR1 is SGHRS, CDR2 YFSETQ, per germline. The CDR3 is 14 residues long. Combining the CDR3 with reference TRBV5-1 and TRBJ1-5 gives the whole variable domain KAGVTQTPRYLIKTRGQQVTLSCSPISGHRSVSWYQQTPGQGLQFLFEYFSETQRNKGNFPGRFSGRQFSNSRSEMNVSTLELGDSALYLCASSLGGVGQPQHFGDGTRLSIL.